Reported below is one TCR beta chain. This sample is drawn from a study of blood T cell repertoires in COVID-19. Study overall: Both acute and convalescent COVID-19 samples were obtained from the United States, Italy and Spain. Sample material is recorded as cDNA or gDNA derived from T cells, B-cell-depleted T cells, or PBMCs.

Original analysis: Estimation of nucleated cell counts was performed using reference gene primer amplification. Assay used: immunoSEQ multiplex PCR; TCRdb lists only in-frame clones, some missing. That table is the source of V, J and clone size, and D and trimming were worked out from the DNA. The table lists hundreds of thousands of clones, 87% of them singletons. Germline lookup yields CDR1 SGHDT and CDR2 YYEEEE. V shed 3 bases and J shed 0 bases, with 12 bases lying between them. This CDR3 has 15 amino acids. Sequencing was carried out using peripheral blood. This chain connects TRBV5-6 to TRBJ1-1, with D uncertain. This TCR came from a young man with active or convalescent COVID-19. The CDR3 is CASSSTQALNTEAFF. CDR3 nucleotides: TGTGCCAGCAGCTCGACCCAGGCTTTGAACACTGAAGCTTTCTTT.